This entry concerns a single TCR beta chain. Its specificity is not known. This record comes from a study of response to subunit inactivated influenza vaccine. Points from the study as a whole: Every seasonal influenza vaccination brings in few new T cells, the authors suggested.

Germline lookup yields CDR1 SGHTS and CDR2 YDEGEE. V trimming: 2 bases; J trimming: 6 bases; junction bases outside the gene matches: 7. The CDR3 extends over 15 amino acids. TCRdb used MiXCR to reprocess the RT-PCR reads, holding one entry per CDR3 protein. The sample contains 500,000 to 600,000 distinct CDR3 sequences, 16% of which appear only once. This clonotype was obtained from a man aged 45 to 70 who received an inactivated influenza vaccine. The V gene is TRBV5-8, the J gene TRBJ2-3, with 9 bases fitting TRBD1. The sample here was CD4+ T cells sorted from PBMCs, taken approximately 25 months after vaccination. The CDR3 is CASSLYRDRDDTQYF. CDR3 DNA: TGTGCCAGCAGCTTATACCGGGACAGGGATGATACGCAGTATTTT.